One and the same sample provided the 29 T cell receptor beta chains below, sequenced in a study of response to subunit inactivated influenza vaccine. TCRdb analysed the RT-PCR reads with MiXCR anew, one entry per CDR3 protein. The data show 630,000 or so distinct CDR3 sequences, with roughly 14% seen just once and 11% held by the top ten. The sample consisted of PBMCs from blood, taken about 11 days after vaccination. Every receptor here comes from a man aged 50 to 60 who received an inactivated influenza vaccine.

This clonotype was recorded a few times. The gene calls are TRBV20-1 and TRBJ2-4; D may correspond to TRBD1 or TRBD2 (6 bases each). Trimming took off 0 bases at V and 12 bases at J, with 12 bases between the two ends. The CDR3 has 12 amino acids. The germline V gene has CDR1 DFQATT and CDR2 SNEGSKA (reference sequence). The CDR3 reads CSARDSGRGQYF. CDR3 in DNA: TGCAGTGCTAGAGATAGCGGCAGGGGTCAGTACTTC.

This clonotype has only a few counts. The V call is TRBV6-5, the J call TRBJ2-1; D gene ambiguous. V lost 0 bases and J lost 10, with 10 bases in between. From germline, CDR1 is MNHEY and CDR2 SVGAGI. This CDR3 is 13 amino acids long. The CDR3 reads CASSYSDPIEQFF. CDR3 DNA: TGTGCCAGCAGTTACTCGGATCCTATCGAGCAGTTCTTC.

This clonotype has only a few counts. The rearrangement joins TRBV24-1 to TRBJ1-4; D is ambiguous. Trimming removed 3 bases at V and 3 bases at J, with 7 bases between. In germline, CDR1 is KGHDR, CDR2 SFDVKD. The CDR3 extends over 14 amino acids. DNA for the CDR3: TGTGCCACCAGTGATCCGGGGTCTAATGAAAAACTGTTTTTT. Translating gives CATSDPGSNEKLFF.

This clonotype came up a few times. The chain carries TRBV20-1 and TRBJ2-1; TRBD2 matches at 11 bases. The V gene's germline CDR1 is DFQATT and CDR2 SNEGSKA (reference sequence). This CDR3 is built from 15 residues. V was pared by 6 bases and J by 7 bases, with 11 bases of the junction left unmatched. The CDR3 DNA follows: TGCAGTGCCTATAGCGGGAGGGCCCTTCGTAATGAGCAGTTCTTC. Amino acids: CSAYSGRALRNEQFF.

V is TRBV7-2 and J is TRBJ1-2, with a weak D call TRBD1 (5 bases). Germline V gene sequence: CDR1 SGHTA, CDR2 FQGNSA. The CDR3 contains 14 residues. Between the trimmed V and J ends, which lost 1 base and 8 bases, there was a span of 14 bases. DNA for the CDR3: TGTGCCAGCAGCTTAGTTTCGGCAGGGAGAGGCTACACCTTC. Protein product: CASSLVSAGRGYTF.

This clonotype was observed many times. The CDR3 region has the DNA TGTGCCAGCAGCCCGCGACTAGCGGGGAACCACTACGAGCAGTACTTC. Amino acid sequence: CASSPRLAGNHYEQYF. The chain joins TRBV7-8 to TRBJ2-7, with 11 bases identical to TRBD2. Germline CDR1 and CDR2: SGHVS and FQNEAQ. The V segment lost 5 bases and the J segment 3 bases; nucleotides outside the gene matches: 9. This CDR3 is built from 16 residues.

This clonotype has only a few counts. The V call is TRBV27, the J call TRBJ2-3; no clear D. Per the germline V gene, CDR1 is MNHEY and CDR2 is SMNVEV (reference sequence). The CDR3 extends over 15 amino acids. Trimming removed 3 bases at V and 0 bases at J, with 10 bases between. The CDR3 loop is CASSLYPSSTDTQYF. CDR3 DNA: TGTGCCAGCAGTTTGTATCCCTCTAGCACAGATACGCAGTATTTT.

The chain has TRBV7-2 and TRBJ2-2; 14 nucleotides agree with TRBD2. CDR1 SGHTA and CDR2 FQGNSA come from the germline V gene. Trimming removed 5 bases from V and 8 bases from J; junction bases left unmatched: 4. The CDR3 contains 15 residues. CDR3 coding DNA: TGTGCCAGCAGCGCGGGACTAGCGGGAGCTGGGGAGCTGTTTTTT. This sequence encodes CASSAGLAGAGELFF.

This clonotype appeared many times. V is TRBV11-2 and J is TRBJ2-1, with 12 bases aligning to TRBD2. The CDR3 is 14 residues long. Trimming cost V 1 base and J 9 bases; bases outside gene matches: 1. Germline V gives CDR1 SGHAT, CDR2 FQNNGV. CDR3 coding DNA: TGTGCCAGCAGCTTAGGACTAGCGGGGGCTGAGCAGTTCTTC. Encoded protein: CASSLGLAGAEQFF.

This clonotype was observed a few times. The chain joins TRBV6-1 to TRBJ1-1; 8 bases line up with TRBD1. The CDR3 extends over 15 amino acids. Germline loops: CDR1 MNHNS, CDR2 SASEGT. The J segment lost 6 bases and the V segment lost 7 bases, leaving 13 bases of the junction unmatched. The CDR3 bases are TGTGCCAGCAAAGAGGGCCGGGACAGGCCGTCTGAAGCTTTCTTT. It codes for CASKEGRDRPSEAFF.

This clonotype was detected a few times. The rearrangement uses TRBV5-1 and TRBJ2-3, with TRBD2 as a possible D gene (7 bases). V was cut by 2 bases and J by 4 bases, with 23 bases left in between. The CDR3 is made up of 18 amino acids. Germline V gene data show CDR1 as SGHRS and CDR2 as YFSETQ. CDR3 DNA sequence: TGCGCCAGCAGCTTCTTCTGGGGGGGCAATGGTGTCGCAGATACGCAGTATTTT. As protein: CASSFFWGGNGVADTQYF. Full variable domain (missing parts from reference TRBV5-1 and TRBJ2-3): KAGVTQTPRYLIKTRGQQVTLSCSPISGHRSVSWYQQTPGQGLQFLFEYFSETQRNKGNFPGRFSGRQFSNSRSEMNVSTLELGDSALYLCASSFFWGGNGVADTQYFGPGTRLTVL.

This clonotype occurred a few times. The chain is built from TRBV28 and TRBJ2-7, with 10 bases that match TRBD2. The CDR3 consists of 16 residues. Trimming removed 2 bases from V and 2 bases from J; junction bases left unmatched: 6. Germline CDR1 and CDR2: MDHEN and SYDVKM. The CDR3 bases are TGTGCCAGCAGTTTACCGAGCGGGAGGGCCGCCTACGAGCAGTACTTC. This codes for CASSLPSGRAAYEQYF.

The chain employs TRBV30 and TRBJ1-1, with unresolved D. The CDR3 consists of 14 residues. Germline V gives CDR1 GTSNPN, CDR2 SVGIG (reference sequence). Trimming shortened V by 0 bases and J by 7 bases, and 15 bases separated the two germline ends. The CDR3 nucleotides read TGTGCCTGGAGTGTAGAGTGGTTGACTGGTGAAGCTTTCTTT. It yields the protein CAWSVEWLTGEAFF.

This clonotype was seen ten or more times. This sequence joins TRBV24-1 and TRBJ2-1, with 8 positions matching TRBD2. J was trimmed by 7 bases and V by 5 bases; bases with no gene match: 9. The CDR3 length is 15 residues. Germline-derived CDR1 and CDR2 are KGHDR and SFDVKD. This CDR3 is CATSGPGGPENEQFF. The CDR3 nucleotides read TGTGCCACCAGTGGACCGGGGGGGCCGGAAAATGAGCAGTTCTTC.

This clonotype was seen many times. The genes are TRBV7-2 and TRBJ2-5; 7 nucleotides line up with TRBD1. The CDR3 runs to 17 residues. J was trimmed by 2 bases and V by 2 bases; bases with no gene match: 11. Germline CDR1 reads SGHTA; CDR2 reads FQGNSA. The DNA of the CDR3 is TGTGCCAGCAGCTTAAGGGGGACAGATTATTTTCAAGAGACCCAGTACTTC. Protein product: CASSLRGTDYFQETQYF.

This clonotype has a single count. The V call is TRBV7-2, the J call TRBJ2-5; D perhaps matches TRBD2 (6 bases). Germline-derived CDR1 and CDR2 are SGHTA and FQGNSA. The CDR3 consists of 14 residues. V lost 5 bases and J lost 9, with 19 bases in between. CDR3 nucleotides: TGTGCCAGCAGCCACCGGGACTCCAGAGGGGCCCAGTACTTC. Its protein product is CASSHRDSRGAQYF.

The V and J genes are TRBV25-1 and TRBJ2-7, with no clear D. Trimming pared 2 bases from V and 5 bases from J, leaving 25 bases between. Germline lookup yields CDR1 MGHDK and CDR2 SYGVNS. The CDR3 loop spans 18 amino acids. Here the CDR3 DNA reads TGTGCCAGCAGTGAACCTCTAAGGCCCCCGGGTCCATCCCACGAGCAGTACTTC. Translating it yields CASSEPLRPPGPSHEQYF.

The chain recombines TRBV3-1 with TRBJ1-5, with D perhaps TRBD1 (5 bases). Trimming cost V 1 base and J 7 bases, with 8 bases left between them. The CDR3 spans 13 residues. Germline CDR1 LGHDT, CDR2 YNNKEL (reference sequence). The CDR3 loop reads CASSQGGPQPQHF. In DNA, the CDR3 is TGTGCCAGCAGCCAAGGGGGCCCCCAGCCCCAGCATTTT.

This rearrangement joins TRBV7-3 to TRBJ2-2; 12 nucleotides align to TRBD2. This CDR3 has 15 residues. The junction had 3 bases not matched to a gene; V was cut back by 5 bases and J by 5 bases. The germline gives CDR1 SGHTA, CDR2 FQGTGA. The CDR3 sequence: CASSVLAGGTGELFF. CDR3 in DNA: TGTGCCAGCAGCGTACTAGCGGGAGGAACCGGGGAGCTGTTTTTT.

The genes are TRBV7-9 and TRBJ2-5, with D perhaps TRBD2 (6 bases). V lost 7 bases and J lost 3, with 9 bases in between. This CDR3 is built from 12 residues. Germline V gene sequence: CDR1 SEHNR, CDR2 FQNEAQ (reference sequence). In nucleotides, the CDR3 is TGTGCCAGCATGACGGGAGAAGAGACCCAGTACTTC. Protein: CASMTGEETQYF.

The chain joins TRBV29-1 to TRBJ2-3; tentative D call: TRBD1 (5 bases). Trimming took 2 bases from V and 6 from J, leaving 15 bases between them. The CDR3 extends over 14 amino acids. Germline values: CDR1 SQVTM, CDR2 ANQGSEA. In nucleotides, the CDR3 is TGCAGCGTTGAAAGGGGTCAGCCCCGGGATACGCAGTATTTT. Amino acid sequence: CSVERGQPRDTQYF.

This clonotype was detected a few times. The chain recombines TRBV7-2 with TRBJ2-3; 9 bases line up with TRBD2. This CDR3 is built from 15 residues. J lost 8 bases, V lost 2 bases, and 8 bases had no gene match. The germline V gene has CDR1 SGHTA and CDR2 FQGNSA. CDR3 bases: TGTGCCAGCAGCTTAATGGCGGGGGGGCTTAGTACGCAGTATTTT. The encoded protein is CASSLMAGGLSTQYF.

The CDR3 nucleotides read TGTGCCAGCTCACCAGTACAGGACTATGGCTACACCTTC. It translates to CASSPVQDYGYTF. J is TRBJ1-2 and V is TRBV18; D perhaps matches TRBD1 (5 bases). The CDR3 spans 13 residues. The V gene's germline CDR1 is KGHSH and CDR2 LQKENI. V lost 2 bases, J lost 3 bases, and 7 bases lay in between.

This clonotype was detected only a few times. This rearrangement joins TRBV5-5 to TRBJ2-2; TRBD2 agrees at 7 bases. The CDR3 has 16 residues. The ends lost 1 base at V and 0 bases at J; junction bases unmatched: 3. Germline-derived CDR1 and CDR2 are SGHKS and YYEKEE (reference sequence). CDR3 sequence reads: CASSLSGTTNTGELFF. DNA of the CDR3: TGTGCCAGCAGCTTGTCCGGGACTACGAACACCGGGGAGCTGTTTTTT.

In DNA form, the CDR3 reads TGTGCCAGCAGCTTGGGGGCGTACGGTGAGACCCAGTACTTC. The encoded protein is CASSLGAYGETQYF. The V call is TRBV5-6, the J call TRBJ2-5; no clear D. CDR3 length equals 14 residues. V was clipped by 0 bases and J by 5 bases, with 11 bases between them. CDR1 is SGHDT and CDR2 is YYEEEE in the germline V gene.

The genes are TRBV7-2 and TRBJ2-2; TRBD2 matches 8 bases. V dropped 5 bases and J dropped 4; count of bases not matched to a gene: 9. The V gene's germline CDR1 is SGHTA and CDR2 FQGNSA. This CDR3 comprises 16 residues. CDR3 nucleotide sequence: TGTGCCAGCAGCAGCTCGGCGGGAGGCTTCACCGGGGAGCTGTTTTTT. Its translation: CASSSSAGGFTGELFF.

This clonotype was seen repeatedly, ten times or more. This rearrangement joins TRBV18 to TRBJ2-3, with 9 nucleotides matching TRBD2. The CDR3 is 15 residues long. The germline CDR1 and CDR2 sequences are KGHSH and LQKENI. After removal of 4 bases from V and 2 bases from J, the junction contained 4 bases not matched to a gene. CDR3 in DNA: TGTGCCAGCTCACTAGCGGGGGCCCTCACAGATACGCAGTATTTT. Protein: CASSLAGALTDTQYF.

The table lists this clonotype with many counts. The rearrangement joins TRBV5-1 to TRBJ2-3, with D tentatively TRBD2 (6 bases). Trimming took off 2 bases at V and 1 base at J, with 8 bases between the two ends. The CDR3 runs 14 residues. Germline V gene lookup returns CDR1 SGHRS and CDR2 YFSETQ. The CDR3 DNA reads as TGCGCCAGCAGCTTTAGCGGTGGCACAGATACGCAGTATTTT. It encodes CASSFSGGTDTQYF.

This clonotype was seen repeatedly, ten times or more. The genes are TRBV29-1 and TRBJ1-3; 7 nucleotides align to TRBD1. The CDR3 extends over 14 amino acids. Trimming took 6 bases from V and 2 from J; bases not matched to a gene: 7. In germline, CDR1 is SQVTM, CDR2 ANQGSEA. The CDR3 DNA reads TGCAGCGTCAAAGGGGGCTGGACTGGAAACACCATATATTTT. This translates into CSVKGGWTGNTIYF.